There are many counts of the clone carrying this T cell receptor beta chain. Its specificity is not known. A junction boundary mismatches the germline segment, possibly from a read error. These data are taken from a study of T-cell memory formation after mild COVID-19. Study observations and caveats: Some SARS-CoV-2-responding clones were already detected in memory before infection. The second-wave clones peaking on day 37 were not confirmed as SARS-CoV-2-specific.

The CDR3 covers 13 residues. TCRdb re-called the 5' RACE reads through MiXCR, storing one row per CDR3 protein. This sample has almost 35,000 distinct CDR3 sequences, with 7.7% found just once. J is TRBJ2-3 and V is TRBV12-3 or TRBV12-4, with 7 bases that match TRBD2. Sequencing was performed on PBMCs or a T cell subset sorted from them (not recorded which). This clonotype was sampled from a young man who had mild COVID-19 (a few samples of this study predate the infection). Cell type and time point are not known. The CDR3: CASSLAGTDTQYF. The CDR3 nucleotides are TGTGCCAGCAGTCTAGCGGGCACAGATACGCAGTATTTT.